The 22 T cell receptor beta chains below all came from one sample that was sequenced in a study of T cell responses to AZD1222 COVID-19 vaccine. Clones were sequenced by immunoSEQ multiplex PCR, and TCRdb holds only the in-frame ones, with some missing. The table records more than 85,000 clones, about 91% of them present only once. The sample consisted of peripheral blood, taken on day 0 of AZD1222 vaccination. The receptors shown here come from an adult in good health.

V and J are TRBV24-1 and TRBJ1-1; a possible D gene is TRBD1 (6 bases). Germline CDR1 and CDR2: KGHDR and SFDVKD. The CDR3 is 13 amino acids. V lost 7 bases and J 1 base, leaving 9 bases between the germline ends. The CDR3 coding sequence is TGTGCCACCAGGGGACACCCGAACACTGAAGCTTTCTTT. This codes for CATRGHPNTEAFF.

The chain carries TRBV2 and TRBJ1-1; D possibly corresponds to TRBD1 (5 bases). With 1 base removed from V and 11 bases from J, the gap between germline ends came to 11 bases. Germline lookup yields CDR1 SNHLY and CDR2 FYNNEI. This CDR3 contains 12 residues. As DNA, the CDR3 is TGTGCCAGCAGTGAAGACCAGGGACGGGCTTTCTTT. Residues: CASSEDQGRAFF.

The rearrangement joins TRBV25-1 to TRBJ1-3, with D uncertain. This CDR3 has 12 amino acids. Trimming pared 4 bases from V and 7 bases from J, leaving 8 bases between. Germline V gives CDR1 MGHDK, CDR2 SYGVNS. CDR3: CASSGTINTIYF. The CDR3 nucleotides are TGTGCCAGCAGTGGCACCATCAACACCATATATTTT.

This clone was found a few times. The chain links TRBV7-5 to TRBJ1-6; TRBD1, the D gene given by the table, was not confirmed from the DNA. TRBV7-5 represents a pseudogene. The CDR3 sequence is 16 residues long. The CDR3 is CARSQWDRGRNSPLHF. The CDR3, as DNA: TGTGCCAGAAGCCAATGGGACAGGGGAAGGAATTCACCCCTCCACTTT.

The chain combines TRBV28 with TRBJ2-3; the match to TRBD2 covers 12 bases. The CDR3 has 18 residues. V trimming: 1 base; J trimming: 2 bases; junction bases outside the gene matches: 7. Germline V gene sequence: CDR1 MDHEN, CDR2 SYDVKM. The CDR3 nucleotides read TGTGCCAGCAGTTTATCCCGACTAGCGGGAGAGCTCACAGATACGCAGTATTTT. Translation: CASSLSRLAGELTDTQYF.

The gene calls are TRBV23-1 and TRBJ1-1; 8 positions match TRBD1. TRBV23-1 is assigned to the ORF class and has an uncertain function. This CDR3 contains 15 residues. V lost 0 bases, J lost 1 base, and 1 base stayed unmatched. The CDR3 loop reads CASSQSGTGNTEAFF. In nucleotides, the CDR3 is TGCGCCAGCAGTCAATCCGGGACAGGGAACACTGAAGCTTTCTTT.

The chain links TRBV19 to TRBJ2-2; D is perhaps TRBD1 or TRBD2 (5 bases each). V lost 1 base to trimming and J lost 6 bases, with 9 bases between them. The germline V gene encodes CDR1 LNHDA and CDR2 SQIVND (reference sequence). This CDR3 has 14 amino acids. CDR3 sequence: CASSIGGVAGELFF. DNA of the CDR3: TGTGCCAGTAGTATAGGAGGGGTGGCCGGGGAGCTGTTTTTT.

This clone was found a few times. The rearrangement uses TRBV6-6 and TRBJ2-1; the D gene is possibly TRBD2 (6 bases). CDR1 MNHNY and CDR2 SVGAGI come from the germline V gene (reference sequence). CDR3 length: 16 residues. Trimming shortened V by 0 bases and J by 5 bases, and 14 bases separated the two germline ends. CDR3 residues: CASSYSSRLVNNEQFF. The CDR3 DNA reads as TGTGCCAGCAGTTACTCCTCTAGACTAGTGAACAATGAGCAGTTCTTC.

The chain carries TRBV5-1 and TRBJ2-3; D is undetermined. V was shortened by 6 bases and J by 2 bases, with 7 bases between the two germline ends. CDR3 length: 12 residues. Per germline, CDR1 SGHRS and CDR2 YFSETQ. The CDR3 reads CASTPNTDTQYF. The CDR3 nucleotides read TGCGCCAGCACCCCAAACACAGATACGCAGTATTTT.

The chain employs TRBV9 and TRBJ2-1; D might be TRBD2 (6 bases). Per the germline V gene, CDR1 is SGDLS and CDR2 is YYNGEE. V shed 0 bases and J shed 6 bases, with 13 bases lying between them. This CDR3 region has 15 residues. Written as DNA, the CDR3 is TGTGCCAGCAGCGTAGCGGGACGGAGGGCCAATGAGCAGTTCTTC. As protein: CASSVAGRRANEQFF.

The rearrangement links TRBV6-6 to TRBJ2-7; possible D gene TRBD1, 6 bases. The CDR3 sequence is 14 residues long. Germline V gene data show CDR1 as MNHNY and CDR2 as SVGAGI (reference sequence). V lost 6 bases and J lost 5, with 17 bases in between. CDR3 sequence (DNA): TGTGCCAGCAGCCTCCCTAAGCCAGGGGACGAGCAGTACTTC. Amino acids: CASSLPKPGDEQYF.

The genes are TRBV27 and TRBJ2-7, with a tentative D call TRBD1 (7 bases). This CDR3 is 15 amino acids long. Germline lookup yields CDR1 MNHEY and CDR2 SMNVEV (reference sequence). V lost 5 bases and J lost 2, with 16 bases in between. The CDR3 DNA is TGTGCCAGCAGTCCTAGGAGGGACAGAGCCTACGAGCAGTACTTC. It codes for CASSPRRDRAYEQYF.

This chain joins TRBV2 and TRBJ2-5; D may be TRBD2 (5 bases). V lost 3 bases and J 5 bases, leaving 13 bases between the germline ends. CDR1 is SNHLY and CDR2 is FYNNEI in the germline V gene. The CDR3 spans 14 residues. CDR3: CASSEERAGETQYF. CDR3 DNA sequence: TGTGCCAGCAGTGAGGAGAGGGCTGGGGAGACCCAGTACTTC.

This rearrangement joins TRBV29-1 to TRBJ2-3, with 9 positions matching TRBD2. V trimming: 4 bases; J trimming: 5 bases; junction bases outside the gene matches: 13. The CDR3 is 16 amino acids. Germline V lookup: CDR1 SQVTM, CDR2 ANQGSEA. CDR3 region: CSVVGGVSGSLDTQYF. Written as DNA, the CDR3 is TGCAGCGTTGTGGGTGGCGTTAGCGGGAGTCTAGATACGCAGTATTTT.

The rearrangement joins TRBV10-3 to TRBJ2-1; TRBD1 matches 12 bases. After removal of 10 bases from V and 2 bases from J, the junction contained 12 bases not matched to a gene. Per germline, CDR1 ENHRY and CDR2 SYGVKD. There are 17 residues in the CDR3. The CDR3 spells CASRGTGGAGPYNEQFF. DNA for the CDR3: TGTGCCAGTAGGGGGACAGGGGGCGCGGGTCCCTACAATGAGCAGTTCTTC.

J is TRBJ1-4 and V is TRBV10-3; 8 bases map to TRBD1. From germline, CDR1 is ENHRY and CDR2 SYGVKD. V lost 6 bases to trimming and J lost 7 bases; unmatched junction nucleotides: 13. The CDR3 loop spans 16 amino acids. This chain's CDR3 is CAIRAGGASSTEKLFF. CDR3 DNA: TGTGCCATCAGGGCAGGGGGCGCGTCTAGTACTGAAAAACTGTTTTTT.

There are many counts of this clone. This rearrangement joins TRBV12-3 or TRBV12-4 to TRBJ1-2, with no clear D. The CDR3 has 13 amino acids. V was pared by 3 bases and J by 8 bases, with 13 bases between. The CDR3 reads CASSFRSSEGYTF. Here the CDR3 DNA reads TGTGCCAGCAGTTTTCGGTCCTCGGAGGGCTACACCTTC.

The CDR3 loop reads CASSSGRQTEAFF. The CDR3 DNA sequence: TGTGCCAGCAGTTCAGGGAGGCAAACTGAAGCTTTCTTT. J is TRBJ1-1 and V is TRBV12-3 or TRBV12-4, with a weak D call TRBD1 (5 bases). The V end was cut by 4 bases, the J end by 5 bases, with 11 bases between. This CDR3 is 13 amino acids long.

This chain connects TRBV19 to TRBJ1-6; weak D call: TRBD1 (5 bases). From germline, CDR1 is LNHDA and CDR2 SQIVND (reference sequence). V dropped 5 bases and J dropped 12 bases, with 17 bases sitting between them. This CDR3 is 14 amino acids long. The chain's CDR3 is CASSPRRDLLPLHF. CDR3 coding DNA: TGTGCCAGTAGTCCTCGAAGGGACTTACTACCCCTCCACTTT.

For the CDR3, the DNA is TGTGCCAGCAGTAGGAGCCGGGCTGAGCAGTTCTTC. Residues: CASSRSRAEQFF. The chain employs TRBV2 and TRBJ2-1; the D is unclear. Germline CDR1 reads SNHLY; CDR2 reads FYNNEI. The CDR3 covers 12 residues. Deletions cut 5 bases from V and 9 bases from J, with 11 bases between. Full variable domain (remainder filled in from reference TRBV2 and TRBJ2-1): EPEVTQTPSHQVTQMGQEVILRCVPISNHLYFYWYRQILGQKVEFLVSFYNNEISEKSEIFDDQFSVERPDGSNFTLKIRSTKLEDSAMYFCASSRSRAEQFFGPGTRLTVL.

V is TRBV12-3 or TRBV12-4 and J is TRBJ1-5; D gene unclear. The CDR3 is made up of 13 amino acids. The ends were cut back, 8 bases at V and 3 bases at J, with 11 bases in the middle. Here the CDR3 DNA reads TGTGCCAGCCAGGTACAGATCAATCAGCCCCAGCATTTT. It encodes CASQVQINQPQHF.

The chain couples TRBV11-2 to TRBJ2-1, with D possibly being TRBD1 (6 bases). The germline gives CDR1 SGHAT, CDR2 FQNNGV. Trimming pared 4 bases from V and 6 bases from J, leaving 16 bases between. The CDR3 length is 15 residues. The CDR3 DNA reads TGTGCCAGCAGCTACTTGAGGGACACCCCCAATGAGCAGTTCTTC. This sequence encodes CASSYLRDTPNEQFF.